The rows below give T cell receptor beta chains drawn from one sample of a study of T cell repertoires in cytomegalovirus infection. Via MiXCR, TCRdb re-called the reads, giving one row per CDR3 protein. Seen here are 200,000 or so distinct CDR3 sequences, approximately 19% observed once, and the top ten hold just under 3%. The sample was PBMCs. The receptors stem from a human donor in good health (CMV status not recorded). Some clones in this sample may be carry-over from other donors' samples. The CDR3 runs from the conserved cysteine through the conserved F or W. A D gene is named only where the DNA matches it firmly. The size of a clone is reported for some rows only, either as once, few or many, or as a class for expanded clones.

J	V	length	D	size	CDR3	DNA
TRBJ1-2	TRBV7-2	16	-	many	CASSLDLIAGGYGYTF	TGTGCCAGCAGCTTAGACTTAATTGCAGGCGGCTATGGCTACACCTTC
TRBJ1-5	TRBV7-9	12	-	many	CASSLTDQAQHF	TGTGCCAGCAGCTTAACGGATCAGGCCCAGCATTTT
TRBJ2-3	TRBV6-1	14	-	few	CASSESFGGRAQYF	TGTGCCAGCAGTGAAAGTTTTGGGGGACGCGCGCAGTATTTT
TRBJ1-1	TRBV7-9	13	-	-	CASSLQGWTEAFF	TGTGCCAGCAGCTTACAGGGATGGACTGAAGCTTTCTTT
TRBJ1-5	TRBV4-1	15	TRBD1	-	CASSPGQEFNQPQHF	TGTGCCAGCAGCCCGGGACAGGAGTTCAATCAGCCCCAGCATTTT
TRBJ2-4	TRBV19	17	TRBD2	few	CASSARTSGGPTDIQYF	TGTGCCAGTAGTGCACGGACTAGCGGGGGGCCTACCGACATTCAGTACTTC
TRBJ2-1	TRBV5-4	14	TRBD1	few	CASSGRTGKNEQFF	TGTGCCAGCAGCGGACGGACAGGGAAGAATGAGCAGTTCTTC
TRBJ1-2	TRBV7-2	13	-	many	CASSASSGYGYTF	TGTGCCAGCAGCGCAAGCTCAGGCTATGGCTACACCTTC
TRBJ1-1	TRBV7-4	12	-	-	CASSLGPEEAFF	TGTGCCAGCAGCTTGGGGCCAGAGGAAGCTTTCTTT
TRBJ1-5	TRBV6-8	16	-	-	CASSSARGGSNQPQHF	TGTGCCAGCAGTTCCGCCCGGGGAGGCAGCAATCAGCCCCAGCATTTT
TRBJ1-6	TRBV5-1	15	TRBD1	-	CASRWDSSYNSPLHF	TGCGCCAGCAGGTGGGACAGCTCCTATAATTCACCCCTCCACTTT
TRBJ2-7	TRBV27	15	-	few	CASSLRPGMGYEQYF	TGTGCCAGCAGTTTAAGACCGGGGATGGGCTACGAGCAGTACTTC
TRBJ1-1	TRBV6-5	13	-	-	CASSLPGIPEAFF	TGTGCCAGCAGTTTACCGGGGATCCCTGAAGCTTTCTTT
TRBJ2-7	TRBV20-1	12	-	-	CSARTVGYEQYF	TGCAGTGCTCGGACAGTGGGATACGAGCAGTACTTC
TRBJ2-2	TRBV7-2	16	TRBD2	many	CASRTGSGMNTGELFF	TGTGCCAGCAGGACCGGGAGCGGGATGAACACCGGGGAGCTGTTTTTT
TRBJ2-7	TRBV11-3	15	-	few	CASSLPGDPSYEQYF	TGTGCCAGCAGCTTACCGGGAGACCCTTCCTACGAGCAGTACTTC
TRBJ1-1	TRBV6-2/TRBV6-3	15	TRBD1	few	CASSYGPTGDDEAFF	TGTGCCAGCAGTTACGGTCCGACAGGGGATGATGAAGCTTTCTTT
TRBJ2-7	TRBV2	19	-	-	CASSFPYLGQPLTSYEQYF	TGTGCCAGCAGTTTCCCTTACCTTGGACAGCCTCTGACCTCCTACGAGCAGTACTTC
TRBJ1-5	TRBV7-9	15	-	few	CASSLAGLDNQPQHF	TGTGCCAGCAGCTTAGCGGGGTTAGACAATCAGCCCCAGCATTTT
TRBJ2-1	TRBV12-3/TRBV12-4	14	-	-	CASSLDGPRDEQFF	TGTGCCAGCAGTTTAGACGGCCCCAGGGATGAGCAGTTCTTC
TRBJ2-5	TRBV7-9	15	-	medium-sized	CASSLDEGRVETQYF	TGTGCCAGCAGCTTAGACGAGGGCAGGGTAGAGACCCAGTACTTC
TRBJ2-1	TRBV4-1	12	-	few	CASSHSHNEQFF	TGCGCCAGCAGCCACAGCCACAATGAGCAGTTCTTC
TRBJ1-1	TRBV10-3	12	-	-	CAIGGPNTEAFF	TGTGCCATCGGCGGGCCTAACACTGAAGCTTTCTTT
TRBJ2-1	TRBV14	15	-	few	CASSQDHTRSNEQFF	TGTGCCAGCAGCCAAGATCACACTAGAAGTAATGAGCAGTTCTTC
TRBJ2-3	TRBV7-9	20	TRBD1	few	CASSPIQRGRQGESTDTQYF	TGTGCCAGCAGCCCCATCCAGCGAGGCCGACAGGGGGAAAGCACAGATACGCAGTATTTT
TRBJ2-2	TRBV6-5	17	TRBD2	-	CASSYATSGRDPGELFF	TGTGCCAGCAGTTACGCCACTAGCGGGAGAGACCCCGGGGAGCTGTTTTTT
TRBJ1-6	TRBV20-1	15	-	few	CSARVDGRYNSPLHF	TGCAGTGCTAGAGTGGACGGAAGGTATAATTCACCCCTCCACTTT
TRBJ1-2	TRBV28	14	-	few	CASHRQESNYGYTF	TGTGCCAGCCATCGACAGGAATCTAACTATGGCTACACCTTC
TRBJ1-5	TRBV20-1	12	-	-	CSAGGSNQPQHF	TGCAGTGCTGGCGGCAGCAATCAGCCCCAGCATTTT
TRBJ2-2	TRBV5-5	15	-	-	CASSPGPAGTGELFF	TGTGCCAGCAGCCCCGGCCCCGCGGGGACCGGGGAGCTGTTTTTT
TRBJ2-3	TRBV14	14	TRBD1	few	CASSQGWTGATQYF	TGTGCCAGCAGCCAAGGTTGGACAGGGGCTACGCAGTATTTT
TRBJ2-7	TRBV7-2	15	-	many	CASSLDSHRSNEQYF	TGTGCCAGCAGCCTGGACTCACATAGATCCAACGAGCAGTACTTC
TRBJ1-2	TRBV7-2	19	-	-	CASSLDLLLDPKLVGGYTF	TGTGCCAGCAGCTTAGACCTCCTCCTCGATCCAAAACTCGTGGGTGGCTACACCTTC
TRBJ1-3	TRBV7-8	15	TRBD1	many	CASSLDRGPGNTIYF	TGTGCCAGCAGCTTAGACAGGGGGCCAGGAAACACCATATATTTT
TRBJ2-5	TRBV28	15	TRBD1	-	CASRGVDRVKETQYF	TGTGCCAGCAGGGGAGTCGACAGGGTGAAAGAGACCCAGTACTTC
TRBJ2-3	TRBV15	14	-	many	CATDQGQDTDTQYF	TGTGCCACCGACCAGGGGCAGGACACAGATACGCAGTATTTT
TRBJ2-7	TRBV28	14	-	few	CASKQLLSSYEQYF	TGTGCCAGCAAACAGCTACTCAGCTCCTACGAGCAGTACTTC
TRBJ1-2	TRBV4-1	15	TRBD1	many	CASSQAGQGNYGYTF	TGCGCCAGCAGCCAAGCGGGACAGGGAAACTATGGCTACACCTTC
TRBJ2-5	TRBV7-2	15	TRBD2	-	CASSPRTSDQETQYF	TGTGCCAGCAGCCCGAGAACTAGCGACCAAGAGACCCAGTACTTC
TRBJ2-6	TRBV5-1	16	TRBD1	-	CASSTDRAHGANVLTF	TGCGCCAGCAGCACGGACAGGGCGCATGGGGCCAACGTCCTGACTTTC
TRBJ1-1	TRBV7-2	13	-	few	CASSLFGGREAFF	TGTGCCAGCAGCTTATTCGGGGGGCGGGAAGCTTTCTTT
TRBJ2-2	TRBV7-2	13	-	many	CASSPKYTGELFF	TGTGCCAGCAGCCCCAAGTACACCGGGGAGCTGTTTTTT
TRBJ1-1	TRBV7-9	18	TRBD1	many	CASSLIPTGGLMNTEAFF	TGTGCCAGCAGCTTAATACCGACAGGGGGCCTCATGAACACTGAAGCTTTCTTT
TRBJ1-1	TRBV7-9	14	-	few	CASGGWVSSFEAFF	TGTGCCAGCGGGGGCTGGGTGTCCTCCTTTGAAGCTTTCTTT
TRBJ1-5	TRBV20-1	14	-	few	CSARDSRGSQPQHF	TGCAGTGCTAGAGATAGCAGGGGTTCTCAGCCCCAGCATTTT
TRBJ2-6	TRBV12-3/TRBV12-4	15	-	-	CASSTRVSGANVLTF	TGTGCCAGCAGTACGAGAGTTTCTGGGGCCAACGTCCTGACTTTC